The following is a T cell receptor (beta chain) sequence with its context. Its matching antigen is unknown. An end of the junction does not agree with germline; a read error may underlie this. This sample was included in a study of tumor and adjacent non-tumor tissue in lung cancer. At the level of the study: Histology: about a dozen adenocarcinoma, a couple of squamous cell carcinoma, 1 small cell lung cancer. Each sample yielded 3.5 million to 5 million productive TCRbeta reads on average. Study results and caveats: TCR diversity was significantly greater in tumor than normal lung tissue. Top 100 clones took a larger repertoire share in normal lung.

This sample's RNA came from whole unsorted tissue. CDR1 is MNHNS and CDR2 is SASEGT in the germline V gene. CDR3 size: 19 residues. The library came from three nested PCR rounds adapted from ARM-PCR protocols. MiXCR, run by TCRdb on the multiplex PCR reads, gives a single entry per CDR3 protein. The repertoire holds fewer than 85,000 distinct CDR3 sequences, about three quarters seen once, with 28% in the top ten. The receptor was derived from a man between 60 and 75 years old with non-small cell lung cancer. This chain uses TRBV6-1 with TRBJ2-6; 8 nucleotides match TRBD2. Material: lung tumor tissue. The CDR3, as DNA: TGTGCTAGCAGTGAACGGGCGAGCGGGAGTTCGGCGGGGGCCAACGTCCTGAGTTTC. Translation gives CASSERASGSSAGANVLSF.